This T cell receptor beta chain was identified in a study of T cells expressing NK-cell markers (dated by TCRdb to the early 2020s). General notes on the study: Seven to nine donors provided sorted CD3+CD56+NKG2C+, CD3+CD56+NKG2C- and CD3+CD56-NKG2C+ T-cell subsets, whose TCR beta-chain repertoires were profiled. All eight donors whose samples were sequenced were randomly selected healthy volunteers, three of them men and five women. Libraries were sequenced as 2 x 150 bp reads on Illumina HiSeq 2000/2500, MiSeq or NextSeq. Of the eight sequenced donors, seven were found to be HCMV-seropositive and one was found to be HCMV-seronegative.

Summary of the overall study and its limitations: Those dominant clonotypes were again the most abundant among CD3+CD56-NKG2C+ cells in a handful of donors, at about 28.3-60.1%. It remained unclear whether the expanded NKG2C-expressing T cell clones were specific for HCMV antigens. In about six donors, the dominant CD3+CD56+NKG2C+ clonotypes were found to rank among the top 10 CD8+ clonotypes and to make up about 1.0-7.5% of CD8+ T cells.

The sequencing machine was an Illumina HiSeq 2000. 5'RACE template switching, by which a universal primer site and unique molecular identifiers were added, was used to make TCR beta cDNA libraries. cDNA synthesis was primed from the TCR beta constant segment and was followed by two successive PCR amplification steps. Concerning the study's data processing: MIGEC was used to demultiplex reads and group reads by UMI, and MiTCR was used to assemble and quantify clonotypes. To exclude erroneous sequences, any TCR cDNA sequence not supported by at least two reads was discarded. The tcR package was used for downstream repertoire analysis, and clonotypes were matched across fractions by CDR3 nucleotide sequence plus V segment. VDJmatch was used to annotate antigen specificity against VDJdb, with one amino acid substitution allowed in CDR3. TCRdb reprocessed the reads and lists each CDR3 protein sequence as a single entry, with no DNA. The V and J calls and clone size are TCRdb's, not the authors'. The table kept for this sample lists around 550,000 distinct CDR3 sequences. The ten largest clones represent approximately 3.5% of the sample.

HCMV-specific IgG was detected in serum with a commercial ELISA kit to determine HCMV serostatus. Ficoll density gradient centrifugation was used to isolate peripheral blood mononuclear cells from blood. Note on this clonotype: Its antigen remains unidentified.

For CDR1 and CDR2, the germline V gene lists SGHRS and YFSETQ. Measured from the cysteine to the phenylalanine, the CDR3 is 16 residues long. DNA is not on record. This chain joins TRBV5-1 to TRBJ2-3; TCRdb selects TRBD1, and the lack of DNA leaves this call unchecked. This clonotype originated in a man aged 18 to 35 in good health. Donor details come from another sample of the same person, matched by shared clones. The source material was blood T cells: a sorted CD56 or NKG2C T cell subset, CD4+ or CD8+ T cells, or bulk PBMC T cells (not recorded which). For the CDR3, the sequence is CASSLRVRGSTDTQYF.